The clone carrying this T cell receptor (beta chain) was counted between two and nine times. Its antigen remains unknown. TCRdb re-called the 5' RACE reads with MiXCR, one entry per CDR3 protein. Of some 390,000 distinct CDR3 sequences listed, roughly a sixth are singletons. Per germline, CDR1 LGHNA and CDR2 YNFKEQ. The CDR3 totals 13 residues. Trimming removed 3 bases from V and 6 bases from J; junction bases left unmatched: 3. This specimen comes from a study of T cells after yellow fever vaccination. About the study: It was SMART-Seq v4 Ultra Low Input that prepared the fractions with low cell numbers. Findings and limits, study-wide: Clonotypes found in both CD4 and CD8 compartments made up a small share. Most clones from primary vaccination were detected again post-booster (about 96% CD4, 88% CD8). Peaking on day 5 versus 15, the secondary response was faster but weaker.

This sequence joins TRBV4-2 and TRBJ1-2; 8 bases map to TRBD1. This clonotype was sampled from a man aged 18 to 30 who received the YFV17D yellow fever vaccine. Sequencing used PBMCs, obtained before the yellow fever booster vaccination. CDR3 nucleotide sequence: TGTGCCAGCAGCCAGGACAGGGATAATGGCTACACCTTC. Translation gives CASSQDRDNGYTF.